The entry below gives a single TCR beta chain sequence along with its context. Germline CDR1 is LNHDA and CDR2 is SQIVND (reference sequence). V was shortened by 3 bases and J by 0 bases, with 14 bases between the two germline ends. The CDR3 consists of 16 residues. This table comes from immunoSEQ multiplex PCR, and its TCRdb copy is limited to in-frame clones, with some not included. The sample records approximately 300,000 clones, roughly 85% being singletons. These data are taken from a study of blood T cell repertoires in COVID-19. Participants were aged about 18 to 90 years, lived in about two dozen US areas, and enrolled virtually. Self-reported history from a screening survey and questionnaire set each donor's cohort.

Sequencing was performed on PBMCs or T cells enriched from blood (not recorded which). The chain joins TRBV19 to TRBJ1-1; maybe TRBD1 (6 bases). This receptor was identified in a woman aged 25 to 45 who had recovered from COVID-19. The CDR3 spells CASSIDQGRMNTEAFF. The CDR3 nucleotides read TGTGCCAGTAGTATCGATCAGGGGCGGATGAACACTGAAGCTTTCTTT. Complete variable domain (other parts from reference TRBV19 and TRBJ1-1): DGGITQSPKYLFRKEGQNVTLSCEQNLNHDAMYWYRQDPGQGLRLIYYSQIVNDFQKGDIAEGYSVSREKKESFPLTVTSAQKNPTAFYLCASSIDQGRMNTEAFFGQGTRLTVV.